This paragraph reports one T cell receptor beta chain. The clone's antigen remains unknown. There are no base qualities to consult, and no much larger clone falls within one base. The label giving this sample's treatment or condition can be read as: about 20 received Ad26.COV2.S at low or high dose, single or two shots; about 5 received placebo; per-sample allocation not given. For vaccine and placebo recipients, repertoires were sequenced using samples collected on day 63 after the first injection. Between 29 July and 7 August 2020, Cohort 1b enrolled 25 adults aged 18-55 years at one site in Boston, USA. Ad26.COV2.S was a replication-incompetent adenovirus type 26 vector that expressed a prefusion-stabilized SARS-CoV-2 spike protein derived from the original Wuhan strain. V is shortened by 0 bases, J by 6 bases, and the region joining them spans 13 bases. The CDR3, cysteine through phenylalanine, is 14 amino acids long. The entry retains the CDR3 DNA only, 42 bases that are in frame from base 1. CDR1 and CDR2, per the germline V gene (reference sequence), are SGHKS and YYEKEE.

This sample is part of a study of Ad26.COV2.S vaccination and SARS-CoV-2 variants (dated by TCRdb to the early 2020s). A note on the overall study: Donors in the vaccine arm were drawn from COV1001, a multicentre, randomized, double-blind, placebo-controlled phase I-IIa trial testing Ad26.COV2.S in healthy adults. Ad26.COV2.S was given intramuscularly at 5x10^10 or 1x10^11 viral particles, as a single shot or as two shots 56 days apart. TCRbeta repertoire sequencing served as the tool for gauging how specific and how broad the SARS-CoV-2-reactive T cell receptors were following Ad26.COV2.S vaccination. A total of around 32 samples were included in the TCR-sequenced set, comprising some 20 Ad26.COV2.S vaccine recipients, 5 placebo recipients and 8 SARS-CoV-2 convalescent individuals. Trial participants were randomized into five groups of five: low-dose or high-dose Ad26.COV2.S given once or twice, or placebo on both occasions. Blinding of investigators to trial group allocation was maintained during experiments and outcome assessment.

TCRbeta CDR3 regions were sequenced with the immunoSEQ Assay. After extraction, genomic DNA underwent amplification by bias-controlled multiplex PCR, followed by high-throughput sequencing. The authors processed their data as follows. To quantify the absolute abundance of each unique TCRbeta CDR3 region, sequences were collapsed and filtered. T cell fraction was estimated by normalization of TCRbeta template counts to usable DNA, with usable DNA being measured through amplification of reference genes present in all nucleated cells. Repertoire TCRs were annotated as SARS-CoV-2-specific when V gene, CDR3 amino acid sequence and J gene were exactly matched to a known reactive TCR set. The reference SARS-CoV-2 TCR set was derived from MIRA and filtered for enrichment in COVID-19-positive ImmuneCODE repertoires, a step that removed public or cross-reactive TCRs. Based on the MIRA antigens, annotated TCRs were further analysed at the level of specific ORF or position within ORF. Depth was the summed frequency of annotated unique rearrangements, while breadth was defined as annotated unique rearrangements over total unique productive rearrangements. Group comparisons of TCR breadth used two-sided Wilcoxon rank-sum tests. The table comes from immuneACCESS by way of TCRdb, which keeps in-frame sequences with V and J called. Part of the clones is missing from these tables; in studies checked, under half for an unresolved V gene and the rest for unknown reasons. The V and J calls and the clone size are those of that table, but D and trimming were determined from the DNA. The sample profile shows under 550,000 clones; around 87% of them were found once. Of the sample, around 3.6% is held by the ten largest clones.

Here is what the overall study found, with its caveats: After vaccination, spike-specific CD8+ and CD4+ T cell responses were reported to show substantial breadth. Non-spike TCR breadth was comparable between vaccine and placebo recipients, consistent with the vaccine containing only spike. The study was not powered for comparison of responses between vaccine doses or regimens. Ad26.COV2.S recipients had higher spike-specific TCR breadth than placebo recipients (P = 0.0014). The authors noted that the TCR breadth and depth analyses may have underestimated total T cell responses.

The sequences come from peripheral blood, collected in a trial of Ad26.COV2.S vaccine versus placebo. This clonotype originated in a person between 18 and 65 years old who received the Ad26.COV2.S COVID-19 vaccine or a placebo. The V gene is TRBV5-5 and the J gene is TRBJ2-7; the D gene cannot be resolved reliably. This receptor has the CDR3 CASSLAGMSSEQYF. The DNA reads TGTGCCAGCAGCTTGGCCGGAATGTCTTCCGAGCAGTACTTC.